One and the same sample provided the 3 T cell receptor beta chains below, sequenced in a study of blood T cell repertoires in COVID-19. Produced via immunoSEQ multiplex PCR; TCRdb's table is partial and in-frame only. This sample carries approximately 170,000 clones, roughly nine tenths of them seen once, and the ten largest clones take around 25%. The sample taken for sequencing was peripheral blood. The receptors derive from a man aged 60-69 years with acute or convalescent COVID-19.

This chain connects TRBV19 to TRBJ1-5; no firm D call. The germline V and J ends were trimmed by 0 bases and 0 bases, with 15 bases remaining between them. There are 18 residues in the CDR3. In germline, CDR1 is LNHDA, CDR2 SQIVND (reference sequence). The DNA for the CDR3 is TGTGCCAGTAGTATAGATTCGGCGGCTGCTTATAGCAATCAGCCCCAGCATTTT. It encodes CASSIDSAAAYSNQPQHF.

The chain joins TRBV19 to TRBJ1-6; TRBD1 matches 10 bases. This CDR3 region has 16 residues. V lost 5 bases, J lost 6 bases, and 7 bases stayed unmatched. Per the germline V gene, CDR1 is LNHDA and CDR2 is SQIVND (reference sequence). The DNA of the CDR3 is TGTGCCAGTAGTCAAAGACAGGGGGCGCGTAATTCACCCCTCCACTTT. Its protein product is CASSQRQGARNSPLHF. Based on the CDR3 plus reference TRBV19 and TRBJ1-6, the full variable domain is DGGITQSPKYLFRKEGQNVTLSCEQNLNHDAMYWYRQDPGQGLRLIYYSQIVNDFQKGDIAEGYSVSREKKESFPLTVTSAQKNPTAFYLCASSQRQGARNSPLHFGNGTRLTVT.

The chain's CDR3 is CASSLAGGADTEAFF. CDR3 nucleotides: TGTGCCAGCAGCTTAGCTGGGGGGGCGGACACTGAAGCTTTCTTT. V usage is TRBV7-9 and J usage is TRBJ1-1, with TRBD1 as a possible D gene (6 bases). CDR3 length equals 15 residues. The germline V gene has CDR1 SEHNR and CDR2 FQNEAQ (reference sequence). V was cut by 0 bases and J by 3 bases, with 11 bases left in between.